This is a list of T cell receptor beta chains from one sample in a study of cytomegalovirus exposure and HLA in healthy donors. Some clones are missing from TCRdb's copy, which holds only in-frame ones; the method was immunoSEQ multiplex PCR. This table holds about 160,000 clones, 90% to 97% found once. Sequencing was performed on PBMCs. The receptors stem from a woman aged 18-29 years in good health and CMV-seronegative. Both conserved end residues are part of each CDR3. D genes are given only for firm matches. Clone size is not always given. Where it is, it says once, few, many or a class for expanded clones.

>TRBJ1-2|-|TRBD1|TRBV5-5
CASSSDRLARGYTF
TGTGCCAGCAGTTCGGACAGGCTGGCGAGGGGCTACACCTTC
>TRBJ1-1|-|TRBD1|TRBV4-2
CASSQDRGEDTEAFF
TGTGCCAGCAGCCAGGACAGGGGGGAGGACACTGAAGCTTTCTTT
>TRBJ2-2|-|-|TRBV11-3
CASSSPAQGPANTGELFF
TGTGCCAGCAGCTCCCCTGCACAGGGCCCAGCGAACACCGGGGAGCTGTTTTTT
>TRBJ2-5|-|-|TRBV7-9
CASSPLRRNQETQYF
TGTGCCAGCAGCCCATTGCGGCGGAACCAAGAGACCCAGTACTTC
>TRBJ2-5|-|-|TRBV5-1
CASSLSGNQETQYF
TGCGCCAGCAGCTTATCCGGGAACCAAGAGACCCAGTACTTC
>TRBJ1-6|-|TRBD1|TRBV30
CAWRDRGGSPLHF
TGTGCCTGGAGGGACAGGGGTGGTTCACCCCTCCACTTT
>TRBJ2-1|-|-|TRBV27
CASSLSGSSYNEQFF
TGTGCCAGCAGTTTAAGCGGAAGCTCCTACAATGAGCAGTTCTTC
>TRBJ1-3|-|-|TRBV4-3
CASSQDRVVTGNTIYF
TGCGCCAGCAGCCAAGACAGGGTAGTGACTGGAAACACCATATATTTT
>TRBJ2-1|-|TRBD1|TRBV2
CATFEDRDYNEQFF
TGTGCCACCTTCGAGGACAGGGACTACAATGAGCAGTTCTTC
>TRBJ2-7|-|-|TRBV10-3
CAISEGWSDYEQYF
TGTGCCATCAGTGAGGGATGGAGCGACTACGAGCAGTACTTC
>TRBJ1-1|-|-|TRBV5-6
CASSRRLNTEAFF
TGTGCCAGCAGTCGAAGACTAAACACTGAAGCTTTCTTT
>TRBJ1-2|-|-|TRBV5-1
CASSPGDSSGYGYTF
TGCGCCAGCAGCCCTGGAGATTCCAGCGGCTATGGCTACACCTTC
>TRBJ2-7|-|TRBD1|TRBV27
CASSLGAGGSYEQYF
TGTGCCAGCAGTTTGGGGGCAGGGGGCTCCTACGAGCAGTACTTC
>TRBJ1-4|-|-|TRBV4-1
CASSQVERSEKLFF
TGCGCCAGCAGCCAAGTTGAAAGGAGTGAAAAACTGTTTTTT
>TRBJ1-2|-|TRBD1|TRBV19
CASSTGGRGYTF
TGTGCCAGTAGTACAGGGGGCCGTGGCTACACCTTC
>TRBJ1-2|-|-|TRBV30
CAWSVLGVWGAGGYTF
TGTGCCTGGAGTGTACTCGGGGTATGGGGCGCGGGGGGCTACACCTTC
>TRBJ2-1|-|TRBD1|TRBV5-1
CASSPTGGRYNEQFF
TGCGCCAGCAGCCCTACAGGGGGACGCTACAATGAGCAGTTCTTC
>TRBJ1-1|once|-|TRBV11-3
CASSLVWNTEAFF
TGTGCCAGCAGCTTAGTATGGAACACTGAAGCTTTCTTT
>TRBJ1-6|-|TRBD1|TRBV5-1
CASSPGTVYNSPLHF
TGCGCCAGCAGCCCAGGGACAGTATATAATTCACCCCTCCACTTT
>TRBJ2-1|-|-|TRBV19
CASSLLSGNEQFF
TGTGCCAGTAGTCTCCTTAGCGGCAATGAGCAGTTCTTC
>TRBJ2-1|-|-|TRBV9
CASSVGEGRDNEQFF
TGTGCCAGCAGCGTAGGTGAGGGCCGGGACAATGAGCAGTTCTTC
>TRBJ1-2|few|-|TRBV27
CASSLSGYGYTF
TGTGCCAGCAGCCTCAGTGGCTATGGCTACACCTTC
>TRBJ1-2|-|TRBD1|TRBV6-6
CASSELQGHYGYTF
TGTGCCAGCAGTGAGCTACAGGGGCACTATGGCTACACCTTC
>TRBJ2-3|-|TRBD2|TRBV4-3
CASSQDGRGGADTQYF
TGCGCCAGCAGCCAAGATGGGCGGGGGGGAGCAGATACGCAGTATTTT
>TRBJ1-2|-|-|TRBV12-5
CASGPLLQGPLNYGYTF
TGTGCTAGTGGTCCACTACTCCAGGGGCCGCTTAACTATGGCTACACCTTC
>TRBJ1-5|once|-|TRBV2
CASSGQINQPQHF
TGTGCCAGCAGTGGACAGATCAATCAGCCCCAGCATTTT
>TRBJ1-2|-|-|TRBV5-4
CASTFGGVGYGYTF
TGTGCCAGCACCTTTGGCGGGGTTGGGTATGGCTACACCTTC
>TRBJ2-6|-|TRBD1|TRBV13
CASSSLQGAARAGANVLTF
TGTGCCAGCAGCTCCCTTCAGGGGGCCGCTCGTGCAGGGGCCAACGTCCTGACTTTC
>TRBJ2-2|-|TRBD2|TRBV30
CAWSLPGLALNTGELFF
TGTGCCTGGAGTCTTCCCGGACTAGCCCTGAACACCGGGGAGCTGTTTTTT
>TRBJ2-1|once|TRBD2|TRBV18
CASSPTGTSGRNEQFF
TGTGCCAGCTCACCAACCGGGACTAGCGGGAGAAATGAGCAGTTCTTC